A single sample is the source of the 31 T cell receptor beta chains below, sequenced in a study of blood T cell repertoires in COVID-19 (dated by TCRdb to 2018 to 2021). Library preparation employed the immunoSEQ multiplex PCR assay. Entries here come from immuneACCESS through TCRdb and include only in-frame sequences with V and J called. Some clones fail to appear in such tables; in the studies checked, an unresolved V gene covers under half of the shortfall, and the cause of the remainder is unknown. In this sample the table shows around 170,000 clones, under 80% of which occur a single time. Clones ranked in the top ten supply about 3% of the sample. The sample taken for sequencing was peripheral blood. These receptors originate from a woman older than 75 with acute or convalescent COVID-19.

The V and J genes are TRBV19 and TRBJ1-5, with no clear D. V was cut by 0 bases and J by 0 bases, with 9 bases left in between. The CDR3 runs 16 residues. Germline assignment: CDR1 LNHDA and CDR2 SQIVND (reference sequence). This CDR3 is CASSIEAGDSNQPQHF. In DNA, the CDR3 is TGTGCCAGTAGTATAGAGGCGGGAGATAGCAATCAGCCCCAGCATTTT.

The chain is built from TRBV2 and TRBJ1-1; D remains unclear. The germline V gene has CDR1 SNHLY and CDR2 FYNNEI. The CDR3 runs to 12 residues. V was trimmed by 3 bases and J by 12 bases, leaving 14 bases between them. The CDR3 region is CASSEGKRSPFF. The DNA for the CDR3 is TGTGCCAGCAGTGAGGGGAAGCGGAGTCCTTTCTTT.

A single count supports this clone. DNA for the CDR3: TGCCCCCGCAGCCGAAGGTGGGACACAGCCTACGAGCAGTACTTC. Its protein is CPRSRRWDTAYEQYF. The chain has TRBV10-1 and TRBJ2-7, with a weak D call TRBD1 (6 bases). In germline, CDR1 is WNHNN, CDR2 SYGVQD (reference sequence). The CDR3 length is 15 residues.

V gene TRBV6-2 or TRBV6-3 combines with J gene TRBJ2-7; 9 bases map to TRBD1. Germline V gives CDR1 MNHEY, CDR2 SVGEGT. The CDR3 runs 15 residues. V dropped 2 bases and J dropped 2; count of bases not matched to a gene: 4. CDR3 sequence reads: CASSYDRGEPYEQYF. Written as DNA, the CDR3 is TGTGCCAGCAGTTACGACAGGGGGGAACCCTACGAGCAGTACTTC.

V and J are TRBV6-1 and TRBJ2-5, with TRBD2 matching 11 bases. The trim removed 3 bases at V and 4 bases at J, leaving 7 bases unmatched. The CDR3 runs to 16 residues. The germline V gene encodes CDR1 MNHNS and CDR2 SASEGT. The CDR3 loop is CASSENLAGGGETQYF. CDR3 coding DNA: TGTGCCAGCAGTGAGAATTTAGCGGGAGGGGGAGAGACCCAGTACTTC.

The chain carries TRBV14 and TRBJ1-1; D unresolved. Trimming removed 0 bases from V and 5 bases from J, with 7 bases in between. The CDR3 consists of 13 residues. Germline V CDR1 and CDR2: SGHDN, FVKESK. Here the CDR3 reads CASSQEQWTEAFF. As DNA, the CDR3 is TGTGCCAGCAGCCAAGAGCAGTGGACTGAAGCTTTCTTT.

The V and J genes are TRBV2 and TRBJ2-5; D is ambiguous. Trimming stripped 6 bases from V and 5 bases from J, with 7 bases between. The CDR3 has 11 residues. The germline V gene has CDR1 SNHLY and CDR2 FYNNEI. CDR3 in amino acids: CASRIEETQYF. In nucleotides, the CDR3 is TGTGCCAGCAGGATCGAGGAGACCCAGTACTTC.

Of note for this clone: Within the sample, other DNA sequences also encode this same CDR3. This sequence joins TRBV18 and TRBJ2-7; a possible D gene is TRBD2 (6 bases). V was trimmed by 3 bases and J by 3 bases, leaving 9 bases between them. The CDR3 length is 13 residues. The germline V gene has CDR1 KGHSH and CDR2 LQKENI. CDR3 sequence (DNA): TGTGCCAGCTCACCGGGACTTGACTACGAGCAGTACTTC. Its translation: CASSPGLDYEQYF.

J is TRBJ1-3 and V is TRBV5-6; 8 bases are a match to TRBD1. Unmatched junction bases numbered 5, after V lost 0 bases and J lost 0 bases. Germline lookup yields CDR1 SGHDT and CDR2 YYEEEE. The CDR3 runs to 17 residues. CDR3 amino acids: CASSLGARGPSGNTIYF. For the CDR3, the DNA is TGTGCCAGCAGCTTGGGTGCCAGGGGGCCCTCTGGAAACACCATATATTTT.

The V call is TRBV6-6, the J call TRBJ1-1; D might be TRBD1 (5 bases). The CDR3 spans 14 residues. CDR1 and CDR2 (germline): MNHNY, SVGAGI (reference sequence). V lost 2 bases, J lost 6 bases, and 13 bases lay in between. The DNA for the CDR3 is TGTGCCAGCAGTTACAGAAGGGGAAACGCTGAAGCTTTCTTT. Translated, it gives CASSYRRGNAEAFF.

V is TRBV6-5 and J is TRBJ2-7, with TRBD2 identical over 7 bases. The CDR3 covers 14 residues. Losses at the gene ends were 9 bases for V and 6 bases for J; bases not matched to a gene: 14. CDR1 and CDR2 (germline): MNHEY, SVGAGI. CDR3 amino acids: CASLEGAGPLEQYF. CDR3 DNA: TGTGCCAGTCTTGAAGGAGCGGGACCGCTCGAGCAGTACTTC.

This chain uses TRBV27 with TRBJ1-2, with 8 bases aligning to TRBD1. CDR3 size: 12 residues. CDR1 MNHEY and CDR2 SMNVEV come from the germline V gene (reference sequence). V lost 6 bases to trimming and J lost 7 bases; unmatched junction nucleotides: 4. CDR3 bases: TGTGCCAGCAGCGACAGGGGTCGTGGCTACACCTTC. Protein product: CASSDRGRGYTF.

The chain employs TRBV28 and TRBJ1-6, with D possibly TRBD1 on 5 matching bases. Germline V gives CDR1 MDHEN, CDR2 SYDVKM. V was cut by 11 bases and J by 0 bases, with 17 bases left in between. The CDR3 totals 16 residues. CDR3 bases: TGTGCCCGCGCCTCTGGGGGGAGCTCCTATAATTCACCCCTCCACTTT. It translates to CARASGGSSYNSPLHF.

This clone is a singleton in its sample. This rearrangement joins TRBV10-3 to TRBJ2-7; a weak D match, TRBD2 (6 bases). Germline values: CDR1 ENHRY, CDR2 SYGVKD. The CDR3 length is 14 residues. Trimming shortened V by 4 bases and J by 2 bases, and 12 bases separated the two germline ends. The CDR3, as DNA: TGTGCCATCAGTGCCGGGACTCAGACCTACGAGCAGTACTTC. Translation: CAISAGTQTYEQYF.

V is TRBV10-2 and J is TRBJ2-2; D not resolved. The germline gives CDR1 WSHSY, CDR2 SAAADI. The ends were cut back, 0 bases at V and 7 bases at J, with 6 bases in the middle. This CDR3 has 13 residues. CDR3 loop: CASSESPGGELFF. The DNA of the CDR3 is TGCGCCAGCAGTGAGTCTCCGGGCGGGGAGCTGTTTTTT.

The chain has TRBV19 and TRBJ2-7; unclear D gene. Germline lookup yields CDR1 LNHDA and CDR2 SQIVND (reference sequence). V lost 5 bases to trimming and J lost 0 bases, with 8 bases between them. The CDR3 has 13 amino acids. This CDR3 reads CASSWQDSYEQYF. CDR3 nucleotides: TGTGCCAGTAGTTGGCAGGACTCCTACGAGCAGTACTTC.

This chain uses TRBV5-6 with TRBJ1-1; tentative D call: TRBD1 (5 bases). The V end was cut by 5 bases, the J end by 10 bases, with 18 bases between. The CDR3 runs 13 residues. Germline CDR1 is SGHDT and CDR2 is YYEEEE. CDR3 in amino acids: CASRDGTVEGAFF. The CDR3 nucleotides are TGTGCCAGCAGAGATGGGACGGTGGAGGGAGCTTTCTTT.

The chain joins TRBV11-2 to TRBJ2-5; 8 bases match TRBD1. Germline lookup yields CDR1 SGHAT and CDR2 FQNNGV. With V trimmed by 5 bases and J by 5 bases, 10 bases remained unmatched. The CDR3 contains 15 residues. The CDR3 DNA sequence: TGTGCCAGCAGCGCGATCTCAGGGGGCGGGGAGACCCAGTACTTC. Translation gives CASSAISGGGETQYF.

The rearrangement uses TRBV5-6 and TRBJ1-1; 8 bases match TRBD1. Germline V lookup: CDR1 SGHDT, CDR2 YYEEEE. This CDR3 has 15 residues. Trimming removed 0 bases from V and 5 bases from J; junction bases left unmatched: 6. CDR3 sequence: CASSLGGQGGTEAFF. CDR3 DNA sequence: TGTGCCAGCAGCTTGGGTGGACAGGGAGGAACTGAAGCTTTCTTT.

The table lists this clone with a count of one. The genes are TRBV6-1 and TRBJ2-3, with D tentatively TRBD1 (5 bases). V was trimmed by 2 bases and J by 4 bases, leaving 10 bases between them. In germline, CDR1 is MNHNS, CDR2 SASEGT. The CDR3 sequence is 14 residues long. As DNA, the CDR3 is TGTGCCAGCAGTGAACGGGCAGGGCCAGATACGCAGTATTTT. This translates into CASSERAGPDTQYF.

This chain uses TRBV7-8 with TRBJ1-4; D remains unclear. Trimming stripped 6 bases from V and 0 bases from J, with 17 bases between. Germline-derived CDR1 and CDR2 are SGHVS and FQNEAQ. CDR3 size: 17 residues. CDR3 sequence (DNA): TGTGCCAGCAGATCTAGGATTCAGCCTGCAACTAATGAAAAACTGTTTTTT. Translation gives CASRSRIQPATNEKLFF.

The chain combines TRBV19 with TRBJ1-1, with D possibly matching TRBD1 (5 bases). V was pared by 5 bases and J by 0 bases, with 10 bases between. The CDR3 has 14 residues. From germline, CDR1 is LNHDA and CDR2 SQIVND (reference sequence). In nucleotides, the CDR3 is TGTGCCAGTAGTGGACACAACATGAACACTGAAGCTTTCTTT. Translating gives CASSGHNMNTEAFF.

This sequence joins TRBV27 and TRBJ1-1; the D gene is possibly TRBD1 (5 bases). The CDR3 extends over 13 amino acids. Germline V lookup: CDR1 MNHEY, CDR2 SMNVEV (reference sequence). Trimming removed 5 bases from V and 3 bases from J, with 10 bases in between. The CDR3 loop reads CASSKGLYTEAFF. CDR3 bases: TGTGCCAGCAGTAAGGGGTTATACACTGAAGCTTTCTTT.

The CDR3 bases are TGTGCCAGCAGCTCCTACGCGCGGAGCATCTACGAGCAGTACTTC. Translated, it gives CASSSYARSIYEQYF. The chain couples TRBV5-5 to TRBJ2-7; D gene ambiguous. In germline, CDR1 is SGHKS, CDR2 YYEKEE (reference sequence). This CDR3 has 15 residues. Trimming left V 3 bases short and J 3 bases short, with 16 bases between.

V and J are TRBV15 and TRBJ2-3, with TRBD2 matching 9 bases. Trimming removed 1 base from V and 4 bases from J; junction bases left unmatched: 6. From germline, CDR1 is LNHNV and CDR2 YYDKDF (reference sequence). The CDR3 spans 16 residues. CDR3 amino acids: CATSRGAAGGPDTQYF. The CDR3 region has the DNA TGTGCCACCAGCAGAGGGGCAGCGGGAGGCCCAGATACGCAGTATTTT.

The CDR3 DNA follows: TGTGCCAGCAGTTCCCAACAGATCTACACTGAAGCTTTCTTT. It translates to CASSSQQIYTEAFF. The chain uses TRBV6-5 and TRBJ1-1; no firm D call. V was clipped by 4 bases and J by 3 bases, with 12 bases between them. The CDR3 sequence is 14 residues long. CDR1 is MNHEY and CDR2 is SVGAGI in the germline V gene.

The chain couples TRBV30 to TRBJ2-5; no firm D call. This CDR3 contains 12 residues. Trimming left V 0 bases short and J 3 bases short, with 5 bases between. Germline-derived CDR1 and CDR2 are GTSNPN and SVGIG (reference sequence). The CDR3 DNA is TGTGCCTGGAGTGTACTCGAAGAGACCCAGTACTTC. Its protein is CAWSVLEETQYF.

The chain recombines TRBV6-6 with TRBJ2-7, with 11 bases identical to TRBD2. V dropped 0 bases and J dropped 5; count of bases not matched to a gene: 6. From germline, CDR1 is MNHNY and CDR2 SVGAGI (reference sequence). The CDR3 runs 16 residues. CDR3 residues: CASSYSIAGGPHEQYF. The DNA of the CDR3 is TGTGCCAGCAGTTACTCGATAGCGGGAGGGCCCCACGAGCAGTACTTC.

The rearrangement joins TRBV6-2 or TRBV6-3 to TRBJ2-1; 9 bases are a match to TRBD1. This CDR3 is 15 amino acids long. From germline, CDR1 is MNHEY and CDR2 SVGEGT. V dropped 4 bases and J dropped 8; count of bases not matched to a gene: 9. CDR3 DNA sequence: TGTGCCAGCAGTTTATTCCGGGACAGGGCTTATGAGCAGTTCTTC. This translates into CASSLFRDRAYEQFF.

Only a few counts were recorded for this clone. CDR3 loop: CASSVAFSTDTQYF. In DNA form, the CDR3 reads TGTGCCAGTAGTGTGGCATTTTCCACAGATACGCAGTATTTT. The V call is TRBV19, the J call TRBJ2-3, with D hard to call. The CDR3 contains 14 residues. Germline values: CDR1 LNHDA, CDR2 SQIVND (reference sequence). V shed 5 bases and J shed 2 bases, with 11 bases lying between them.

As concerns this clone: The sample carries other DNA sequences with the same CDR3. The chain is built from TRBV27 and TRBJ2-1, with 8 bases matching TRBD2. The germline gives CDR1 MNHEY, CDR2 SMNVEV (reference sequence). The CDR3 consists of 14 residues. J gave up 3 bases and V 3 bases, and 1 base lay outside the gene matches. The CDR3 DNA is TGTGCCAGCAGTTTCGCGGGAGGCTACAATGAGCAGTTCTTC. Its protein product is CASSFAGGYNEQFF.